This T cell receptor beta chain was retrieved from a study of blood T cell repertoires in COVID-19. About the research overall: From T cells, B-cell-depleted T cells, or PBMCs came the material, which was cDNA or gDNA.

In regard to this clone: This same CDR3 is encoded by further DNA sequences in the sample.

V shed 9 bases and J shed 2 bases, with 11 bases lying between them. The CDR3 contains 13 residues. Germline loops: CDR1 SEHNR, CDR2 FQNEAQ (reference sequence). TCRdb's table, derived via immunoSEQ multiplex PCR, lists solely in-frame clones and lacks some. The sample shows 300,000 to 350,000 clones, about nine tenths of them seen only once. The clonotype was recovered from a woman in her 30s who had recovered from COVID-19. V and J are TRBV7-9 and TRBJ1-5; D possibly corresponds to TRBD1 (5 bases). The source material was PBMCs or T cells enriched from blood (not recorded which). The CDR3 nucleotides read TGTGCCAGTTCCTCGGGGGGCAATCAGCCCCAGCATTTT. Its translation: CASSSGGNQPQHF.